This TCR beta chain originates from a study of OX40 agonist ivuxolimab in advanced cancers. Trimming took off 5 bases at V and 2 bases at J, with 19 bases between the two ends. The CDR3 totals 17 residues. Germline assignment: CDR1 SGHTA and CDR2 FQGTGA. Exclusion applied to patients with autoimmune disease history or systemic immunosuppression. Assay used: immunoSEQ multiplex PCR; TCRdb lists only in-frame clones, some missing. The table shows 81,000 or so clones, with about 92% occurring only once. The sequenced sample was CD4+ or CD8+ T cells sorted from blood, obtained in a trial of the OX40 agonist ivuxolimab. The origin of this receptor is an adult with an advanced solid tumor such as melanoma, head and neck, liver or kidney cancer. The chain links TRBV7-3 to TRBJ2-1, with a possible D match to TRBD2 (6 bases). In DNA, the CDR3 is TGTGCCAGCAGCCCTTACCTGATGGGACTGGCCTACAATGAGCAGTTCTTC. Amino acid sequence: CASSPYLMGLAYNEQFF.